The 12 T cell receptor beta chains given below trace back to one sample, sequenced in a study of CD8+CD57+ T cells in acquired aplastic anemia. Genomic DNA templated the TCR beta VDJ and CDR3 profiling. One entry per CDR3 protein results from TCRdb running MiXCR on the reads. The sample has some 220,000 distinct CDR3 sequences, around 32% seen once. The specimen sequenced was sorted CD4+, CD8+, or CD8+CD57+ T cells (not recorded which) from PBMCs. These receptor sequences come from a human donor in good health, serving as a control.

The chain links TRBV2 to TRBJ2-5; possibly TRBD1 for D (6 bases). Trimming removed 6 bases at V and 1 base at J, with 15 bases between. Germline CDR1 SNHLY, CDR2 FYNNEI. This CDR3 is built from 15 residues. CDR3 bases: TGTGCCAGCAGCGGAAAGGGACAAGCCCAAGAGACCCAGTACTTC. This gives the protein CASSGKGQAQETQYF.

This clonotype was counted a few times. This chain uses TRBV11-1 with TRBJ2-1, with TRBD2 matching 9 bases. V trimming: 6 bases; J trimming: 7 bases; junction bases outside the gene matches: 10. CDR1 is SGHAT, CDR2 FQDESV, per germline (reference sequence). The CDR3 covers 15 residues. The CDR3 DNA reads TGTGCCAGCAGAATGAGCGGGGGGTGGGATAATGAGCAGTTCTTC. Protein product: CASRMSGGWDNEQFF.

V gene TRBV3-1 combines with J gene TRBJ2-3; maybe TRBD2 (5 bases). CDR1 LGHDT and CDR2 YNNKEL come from the germline V gene (reference sequence). V lost 1 base, J lost 0 bases, and 17 bases lay in between. This CDR3 contains 18 residues. The CDR3 here is CASSQVGFLASSTDTQYF. The CDR3 DNA reads TGTGCCAGCAGCCAAGTAGGGTTCCTAGCATCTAGCACAGATACGCAGTATTTT.

The table lists this clonotype with many counts. The chain uses TRBV11-3 and TRBJ2-7; D unresolved. Trimming took 1 base from V and 7 from J, leaving 20 bases between them. The CDR3 runs to 16 residues. Germline V gives CDR1 SGHNT, CDR2 YENEEA. The CDR3 DNA sequence: TGTGCCAGCAGCTTAGGGTTGGGTGCGTTCCCGGGTGAGCAGTACTTC. This translates into CASSLGLGAFPGEQYF.

This clonotype was observed at least ten times. J is TRBJ2-3 and V is TRBV9; no clear D gene. There are 14 residues in the CDR3. The V gene's germline CDR1 is SGDLS and CDR2 YYNGEE. V gave up 0 bases and J gave up 1 base, with 6 bases separating them. The CDR3 sequence: CASSVGVGTDTQYF. The DNA for the CDR3 is TGTGCCAGCAGCGTAGGGGTGGGCACAGATACGCAGTATTTT.

The sample holds many counts of this clonotype. The genes are TRBV10-3 and TRBJ2-3; D is perhaps TRBD2 (6 bases). V was trimmed by 4 bases and J by 3 bases, leaving 11 bases between them. CDR1 ENHRY and CDR2 SYGVKD come from the germline V gene. The CDR3 is 14 amino acids. The CDR3 protein is CAISVRERTDTQYF. The CDR3 region has the DNA TGTGCCATCAGTGTTCGGGAGCGGACAGATACGCAGTATTTT.

This clonotype was detected ten times or more. The chain has TRBV5-1 and TRBJ1-3; D gene unclear. The CDR3 length is 15 residues. Trimming took off 2 bases at V and 2 bases at J, with 11 bases between the two ends. Germline V lookup: CDR1 SGHRS, CDR2 YFSETQ. CDR3 amino acids: CASSFGPTAGNTIYF. Here the CDR3 DNA reads TGCGCCAGCAGCTTCGGGCCCACCGCTGGAAACACCATATATTTT.

The table lists this clonotype with a few counts. The J gene is TRBJ2-3, the V gene TRBV5-1; D may be TRBD1 (7 bases). Per the germline V gene, CDR1 is SGHRS and CDR2 is YFSETQ. The V and J ends lost 4 bases and 5 bases respectively, with 20 bases between them. The CDR3 has 16 amino acids. This CDR3 is CASSPQGVEGGDTQYF. CDR3 nucleotide sequence: TGCGCCAGCAGCCCGCAGGGGGTCGAGGGGGGAGATACGCAGTATTTT.

The genes are TRBV24-1 and TRBJ1-5; 10 bases agree with TRBD1. Germline V gene sequence: CDR1 KGHDR, CDR2 SFDVKD. Unmatched junction bases numbered 8, after V lost 3 bases and J lost 7 bases. CDR3 length: 16 residues. The CDR3 sequence: CATSDIRDRGMQPQHF. The CDR3 DNA is TGTGCCACCAGTGATATACGGGACAGGGGCATGCAGCCCCAGCATTTT.

The chain links TRBV10-3 to TRBJ2-7; TRBD1 might be the D (5 bases). CDR1 is ENHRY, CDR2 SYGVKD, per germline. V was shortened by 3 bases and J by 2 bases, with 8 bases between the two germline ends. The CDR3 contains 13 residues. The CDR3 spells CAISEGVAYEQYF. CDR3 bases: TGTGCCATCAGTGAAGGGGTAGCCTACGAGCAGTACTTC.

This clonotype has a count of ten or more. The junction shows a germline mismatch at one end, possibly a read error. The CDR3 DNA sequence: TGTGCCAGCAGCTTAGCGGGAATGAACACTGAAGCTTTCTTT. Its translation is CASSLAGMNTEAFF. This rearrangement joins TRBV5-1 to TRBJ1-1; no reliable D call. Germline CDR1 reads SGHRS; CDR2 reads YFSETQ. CDR3 length equals 14 residues.

The rearrangement joins TRBV6-2 or TRBV6-3 to TRBJ1-2; possibly TRBD1 for D (5 bases). V lost 2 bases and J lost 8, with 9 bases in between. Germline V gene lookup returns CDR1 MNHEY and CDR2 SVGEGT. CDR3 length: 12 amino acids. CDR3 region: CASSYQGRGYTF. CDR3 bases: TGTGCCAGCAGTTACCAGGGCCGCGGCTACACCTTC.